These T cell receptor beta chains were read from a single sample in a study of CD8+CD57+ T cells in acquired aplastic anemia. TCRdb re-analysed the reads in MiXCR, keeping a single row per CDR3 protein. The sample holds some 47,000 distinct CDR3 sequences, around 70% seen once. The sample taken for sequencing was sorted CD4+, CD8+, or CD8+CD57+ T cells (not recorded which) from PBMCs. All receptors come from a human donor in good health, serving as a control. Each CDR3 is given with its conserved first and last residue. Each record gives: J gene, V gene, clone size, CDR3 protein. Some rows mark clone size as missing; the rest say once, few, many or name a class of expanded clone.

J gene: TRBJ2-7; V gene: TRBV7-9; clone size: -; CDR3 protein: CASSPRGGIEQYF
J gene: TRBJ2-2; V gene: TRBV20-1; clone size: -; CDR3 protein: CSATPGTSGRADTGELFF
J gene: TRBJ2-2; V gene: TRBV19; clone size: -; CDR3 protein: CASTLQNTGELFF
J gene: TRBJ2-5; V gene: TRBV10-3; clone size: -; CDR3 protein: CDISESMTISETQYF
J gene: TRBJ1-4; V gene: TRBV9; clone size: -; CDR3 protein: CASSPQMGEQGNEKLFF
J gene: TRBJ2-5; V gene: TRBV15; clone size: -; CDR3 protein: CATSRRGTAMYF
J gene: TRBJ2-1; V gene: TRBV7-9; clone size: -; CDR3 protein: CASSLSGGNEQFF
J gene: TRBJ1-1; V gene: TRBV7-3; clone size: -; CDR3 protein: CASSATSVGNTEAFF
J gene: TRBJ1-2; V gene: TRBV14; clone size: -; CDR3 protein: CASSQHINYGYTF
J gene: TRBJ2-7; V gene: TRBV7-8; clone size: -; CDR3 protein: CASSSDRSYEQYF
J gene: TRBJ2-1; V gene: TRBV10-3; clone size: -; CDR3 protein: CAICPNNEQFF
J gene: TRBJ2-2; V gene: TRBV19; clone size: once; CDR3 protein: CATLGLAGQSGELFF
J gene: TRBJ2-7; V gene: TRBV2; clone size: -; CDR3 protein: CASSPTRSYEQYF
J gene: TRBJ1-5; V gene: TRBV15; clone size: -; CDR3 protein: CATSRGTDYNQPQHF
J gene: TRBJ2-5; V gene: TRBV20-1; clone size: -; CDR3 protein: CSGRLAGKETQYF
J gene: TRBJ2-5; V gene: TRBV25-1; clone size: -; CDR3 protein: CASSKPGETQYF
J gene: TRBJ2-7; V gene: TRBV19; clone size: -; CDR3 protein: CASSPEGTGGYEQYF
J gene: TRBJ2-1; V gene: TRBV24-1; clone size: -; CDR3 protein: CATSDSLRQSAYNEQFF
J gene: TRBJ1-2; V gene: TRBV10-3; clone size: few; CDR3 protein: CAISEVQGVYGYTF
J gene: TRBJ1-5; V gene: TRBV7-2; clone size: -; CDR3 protein: CASSLPGQPQHF
J gene: TRBJ1-4; V gene: TRBV10-3; clone size: -; CDR3 protein: CAIQDRADEKLFF
J gene: TRBJ2-7; V gene: TRBV15; clone size: -; CDR3 protein: CATRLEGYEQYF
J gene: TRBJ2-1; V gene: TRBV24-1; clone size: few; CDR3 protein: CATSDADRYNEQFF
J gene: TRBJ2-1; V gene: TRBV9; clone size: once; CDR3 protein: CASSVGGGSYNEQFF
J gene: TRBJ2-1; V gene: TRBV11-1; clone size: -; CDR3 protein: CASSLSWTSGDNEQFF
J gene: TRBJ2-7; V gene: TRBV10-2; clone size: -; CDR3 protein: CASSRSLAGYERYF
J gene: TRBJ2-1; V gene: TRBV19; clone size: -; CDR3 protein: CASRGGDFIYNEQFF
J gene: TRBJ2-7; V gene: TRBV11-3; clone size: many; CDR3 protein: CASSAGPVSYEQYF
J gene: TRBJ2-7; V gene: TRBV2; clone size: -; CDR3 protein: CASSRGQGYSYEQYF
J gene: TRBJ2-5; V gene: TRBV15; clone size: -; CDR3 protein: CATSRVSGRETQYF
J gene: TRBJ2-7; V gene: TRBV29-1; clone size: -; CDR3 protein: CSVLGLAGRYEQYF
J gene: TRBJ2-3; V gene: TRBV19; clone size: -; CDR3 protein: CANSSHRDTQYF
J gene: TRBJ2-7; V gene: TRBV7-2; clone size: -; CDR3 protein: CASRRTGTYEQYF
J gene: TRBJ1-3; V gene: TRBV19; clone size: -; CDR3 protein: CASMDLTGGFGNTIYF
J gene: TRBJ2-1; V gene: TRBV29-1; clone size: -; CDR3 protein: CSVVASLSSYNEQFF
J gene: TRBJ2-3; V gene: TRBV10-1; clone size: -; CDR3 protein: CASSGRDLVGEDTQYF
J gene: TRBJ2-7; V gene: TRBV7-2; clone size: -; CDR3 protein: CASSRGQATYEQYF
J gene: TRBJ2-5; V gene: TRBV19; clone size: -; CDR3 protein: CASSIGSQETQYF
J gene: TRBJ2-1; V gene: TRBV29-1; clone size: -; CDR3 protein: CSVAGDLYNEQFF
J gene: TRBJ2-7; V gene: TRBV25-1; clone size: -; CDR3 protein: CASNGQGTYEQYF
J gene: TRBJ2-5; V gene: TRBV20-1; clone size: -; CDR3 protein: CSAGTFQETQYF
J gene: TRBJ2-2; V gene: TRBV24-1; clone size: -; CDR3 protein: CATSDPTGASYTGELFF
J gene: TRBJ2-7; V gene: TRBV11-2; clone size: many; CDR3 protein: CASSPGKTYEQYF
J gene: TRBJ2-7; V gene: TRBV9; clone size: few; CDR3 protein: CASSPIGNTDYEQYF
J gene: TRBJ2-7; V gene: TRBV7-9; clone size: -; CDR3 protein: CASSQDTYEQYF
J gene: TRBJ2-7; V gene: TRBV14; clone size: -; CDR3 protein: CASSQVSLPYEQYF
J gene: TRBJ1-2; V gene: TRBV20-1; clone size: -; CDR3 protein: CSARVARRGYTF